This TCR beta chain was identified during a study of CD8 T cells in ankylosing spondylitis. The CDR3 has 14 residues. The V end was cut by 7 bases, the J end by 3 bases, with 15 bases between. Germline-derived CDR1 and CDR2 are MNHNS and SASEGT. The study's findings and limits: Clones tied to disease were said to be significantly enriched in matched ankylosing spondylitis synovial fluid. The study identified a TCR beta motif of roughly eight highly homologous variants that appeared characteristic of ankylosing spondylitis blood. As for the disease-linked clones, they showed a CD8+ phenotype and occurred at relatively low frequencies in peripheral blood.

This clonotype has a count of ten or more. Its antigen is not identified. Quantitative 5'-RACE with molecular barcodes generated TCR beta libraries. MiXCR, applied by TCRdb to the 5' RACE reads, yields one record per CDR3 protein. The data hold just under 350,000 distinct CDR3 sequences, with roughly 15% observed a single time. The sequencing input was blood, either unsorted or a sorted T cell fraction (not recorded which). The receptor comes from a male donor with ankylosing spondylitis or in good health (not recorded which). The chain has TRBV6-1 and TRBJ1-2; D may be TRBD1 (5 bases). CDR3: CASTRGLGDYGYTF. The CDR3 nucleotides are TGTGCCAGCACCCGGGGCTTGGGGGACTATGGCTACACCTTC.